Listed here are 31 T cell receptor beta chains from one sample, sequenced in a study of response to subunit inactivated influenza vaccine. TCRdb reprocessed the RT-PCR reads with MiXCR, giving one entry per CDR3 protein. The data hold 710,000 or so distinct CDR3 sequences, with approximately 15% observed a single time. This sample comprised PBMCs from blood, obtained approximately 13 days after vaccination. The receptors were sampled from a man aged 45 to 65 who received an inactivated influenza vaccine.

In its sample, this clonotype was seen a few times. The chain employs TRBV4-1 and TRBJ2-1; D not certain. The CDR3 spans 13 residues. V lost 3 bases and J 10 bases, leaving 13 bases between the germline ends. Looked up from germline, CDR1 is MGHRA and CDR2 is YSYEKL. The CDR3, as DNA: TGCGCCAGCAGCCACTCGGACGCTTTCGAGCAGTTCTTC. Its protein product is CASSHSDAFEQFF.

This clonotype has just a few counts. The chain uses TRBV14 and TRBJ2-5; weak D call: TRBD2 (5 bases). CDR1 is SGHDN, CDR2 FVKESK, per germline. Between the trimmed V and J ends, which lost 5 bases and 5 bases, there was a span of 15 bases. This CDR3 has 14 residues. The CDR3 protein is CASSGPGFWETQYF. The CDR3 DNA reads TGTGCCAGCAGCGGTCCGGGATTTTGGGAGACCCAGTACTTC.

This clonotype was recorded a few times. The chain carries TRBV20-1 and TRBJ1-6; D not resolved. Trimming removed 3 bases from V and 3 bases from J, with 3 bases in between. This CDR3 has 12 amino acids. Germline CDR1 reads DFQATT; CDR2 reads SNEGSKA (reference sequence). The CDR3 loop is CSARDYNSPLHF. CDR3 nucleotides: TGCAGTGCTAGGGACTATAATTCACCCCTCCACTTT.

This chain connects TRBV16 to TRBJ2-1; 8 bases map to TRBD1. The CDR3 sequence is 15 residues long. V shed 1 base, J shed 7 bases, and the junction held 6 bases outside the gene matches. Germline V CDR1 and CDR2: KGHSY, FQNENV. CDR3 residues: CASSQYRQGKNEQFF. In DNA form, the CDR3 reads TGTGCCAGCAGCCAATACCGACAGGGGAAAAATGAGCAGTTCTTC.

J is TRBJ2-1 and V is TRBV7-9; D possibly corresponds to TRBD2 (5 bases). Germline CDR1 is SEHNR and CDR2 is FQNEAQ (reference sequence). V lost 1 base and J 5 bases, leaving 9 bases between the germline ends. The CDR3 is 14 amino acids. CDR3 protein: CASSLEAAHNEQFF. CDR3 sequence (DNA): TGTGCCAGCAGCTTAGAAGCGGCCCACAATGAGCAGTTCTTC. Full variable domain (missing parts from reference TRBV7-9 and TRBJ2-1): DTGVSQNPRHKITKRGQNVTFRCDPISEHNRLYWYRQTLGQGPEFLTYFQNEAQLEKSRLLSDRFSAERPKGSFSTLEIQRTEQGDSAMYLCASSLEAAHNEQFFGPGTRLTVL.

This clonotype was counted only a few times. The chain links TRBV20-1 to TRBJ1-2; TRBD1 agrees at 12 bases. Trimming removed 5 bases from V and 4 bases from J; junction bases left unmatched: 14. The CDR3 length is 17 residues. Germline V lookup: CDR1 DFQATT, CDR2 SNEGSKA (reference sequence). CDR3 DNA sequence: TGCAGTGCTCTTACCCGGGACAGGGGGCGAGGAGGCTATGGCTACACCTTC. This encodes CSALTRDRGRGGYGYTF.

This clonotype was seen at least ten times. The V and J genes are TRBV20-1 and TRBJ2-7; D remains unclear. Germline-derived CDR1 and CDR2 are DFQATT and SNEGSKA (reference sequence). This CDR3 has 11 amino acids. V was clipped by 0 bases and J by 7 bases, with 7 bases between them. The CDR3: CSARENREQYF. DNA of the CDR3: TGCAGTGCTAGAGAAAATAGAGAGCAGTACTTC.

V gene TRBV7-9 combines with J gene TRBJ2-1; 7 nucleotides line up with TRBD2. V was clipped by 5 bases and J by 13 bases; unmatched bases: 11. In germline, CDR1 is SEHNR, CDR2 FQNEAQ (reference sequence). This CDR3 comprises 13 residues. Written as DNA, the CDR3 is TGTGCCAGCAGCCGGGGAGGGCCCCTCAAACAGTTCTTC. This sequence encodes CASSRGGPLKQFF.

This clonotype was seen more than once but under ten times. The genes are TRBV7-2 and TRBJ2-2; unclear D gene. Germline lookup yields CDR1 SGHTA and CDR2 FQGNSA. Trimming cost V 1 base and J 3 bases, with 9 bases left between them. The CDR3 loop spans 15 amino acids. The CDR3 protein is CASSLVSGYTGELFF. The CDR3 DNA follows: TGTGCCAGCAGCTTAGTTTCCGGGTACACCGGGGAGCTGTTTTTT.

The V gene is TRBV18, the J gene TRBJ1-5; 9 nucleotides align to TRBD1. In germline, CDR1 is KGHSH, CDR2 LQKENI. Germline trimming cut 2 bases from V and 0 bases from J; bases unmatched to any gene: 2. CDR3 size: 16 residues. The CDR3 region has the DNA TGTGCCAGCTCACCAGACAGGGGGAATAGCAATCAGCCCCAGCATTTT. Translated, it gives CASSPDRGNSNQPQHF.

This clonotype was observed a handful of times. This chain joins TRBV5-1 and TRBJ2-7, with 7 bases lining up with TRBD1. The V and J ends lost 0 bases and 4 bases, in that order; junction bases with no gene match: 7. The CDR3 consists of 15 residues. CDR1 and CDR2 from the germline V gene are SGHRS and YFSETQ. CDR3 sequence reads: CASSLDRRGFYEQYF. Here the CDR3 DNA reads TGCGCCAGCAGCTTGGATCGCAGGGGGTTTTACGAGCAGTACTTC.

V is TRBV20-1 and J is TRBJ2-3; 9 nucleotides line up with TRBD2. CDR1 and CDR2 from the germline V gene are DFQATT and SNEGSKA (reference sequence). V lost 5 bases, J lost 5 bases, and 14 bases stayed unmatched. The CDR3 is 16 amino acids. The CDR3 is CSAPPVGGGARDTQYF. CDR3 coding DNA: TGCAGTGCTCCCCCGGTCGGCGGGGGGGCGAGAGATACGCAGTATTTT.

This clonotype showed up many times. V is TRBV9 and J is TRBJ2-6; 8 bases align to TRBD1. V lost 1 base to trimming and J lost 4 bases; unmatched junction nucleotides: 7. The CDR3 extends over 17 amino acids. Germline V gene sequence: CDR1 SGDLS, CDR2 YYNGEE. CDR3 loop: CASSVSTGASGANVLTF. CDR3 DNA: TGTGCCAGCAGCGTATCGACAGGGGCTTCAGGGGCCAACGTCCTGACTTTC. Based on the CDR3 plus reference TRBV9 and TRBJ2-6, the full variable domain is DSGVTQTPKHLITATGQRVTLRCSPRSGDLSVYWYQQSLDQGLQFLIQYYNGEERAKGNILERFSAQQFPDLHSELNLSSLELGDSALYFCASSVSTGASGANVLTFGAGSRLTVL.

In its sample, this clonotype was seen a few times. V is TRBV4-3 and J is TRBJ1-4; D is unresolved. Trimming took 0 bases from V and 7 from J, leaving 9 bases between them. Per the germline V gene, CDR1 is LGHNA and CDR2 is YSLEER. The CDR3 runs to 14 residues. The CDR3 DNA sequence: TGCGCCAGCAGCCAAGAGGCAGCAATTGAAAAACTGTTTTTT. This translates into CASSQEAAIEKLFF.

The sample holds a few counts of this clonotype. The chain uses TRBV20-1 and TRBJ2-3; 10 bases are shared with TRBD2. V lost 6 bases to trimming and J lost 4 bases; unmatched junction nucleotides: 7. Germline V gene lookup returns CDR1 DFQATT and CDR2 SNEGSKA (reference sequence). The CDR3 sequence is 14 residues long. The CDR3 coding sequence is TGCAGTGCAAAAGCGGGGGGGGGACCAGATACGCAGTATTTT. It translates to CSAKAGGGPDTQYF.

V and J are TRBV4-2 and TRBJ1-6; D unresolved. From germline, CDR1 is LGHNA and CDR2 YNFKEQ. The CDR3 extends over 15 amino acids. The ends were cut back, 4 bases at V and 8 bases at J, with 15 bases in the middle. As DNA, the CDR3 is TGTGCCAGCAGCCTTTATGAGTCAGCGGATTCACCCCTCCACTTT. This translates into CASSLYESADSPLHF.

The DNA of the CDR3 is TGTGCCAGCAGCTTTGATTTGGGAGGGCCCAATGAGCAGTTCTTC. Translated: CASSFDLGGPNEQFF. The chain couples TRBV7-2 to TRBJ2-1; 7 bases match TRBD2. J lost 6 bases, V lost 3 bases, and 8 bases had no gene match. Germline V lookup: CDR1 SGHTA, CDR2 FQGNSA. The CDR3 sequence is 15 residues long. Based on the CDR3 plus reference TRBV7-2 and TRBJ2-1, the full variable domain is GAGVSQSPSNKVTEKGKDVELRCDPISGHTALYWYRQSLGQGLEFLIYFQGNSAPDKSGLPSDRFSAERTGGSVSTLTIQRTQQEDSAVYLCASSFDLGGPNEQFFGPGTRLTVL.

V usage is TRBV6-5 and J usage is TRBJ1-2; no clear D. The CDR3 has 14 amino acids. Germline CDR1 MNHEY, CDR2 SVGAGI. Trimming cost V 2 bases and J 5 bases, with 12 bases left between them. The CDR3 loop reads CASSYLSSAYGYTF. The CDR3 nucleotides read TGTGCCAGCAGTTACCTATCGTCTGCGTATGGCTACACCTTC.

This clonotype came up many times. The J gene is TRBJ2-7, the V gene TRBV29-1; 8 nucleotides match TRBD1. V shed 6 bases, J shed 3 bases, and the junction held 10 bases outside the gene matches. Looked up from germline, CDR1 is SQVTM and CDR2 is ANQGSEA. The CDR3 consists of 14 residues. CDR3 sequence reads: CSVELRGLHYEQYF. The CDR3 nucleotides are TGCAGCGTGGAACTCAGGGGGCTGCACTACGAGCAGTACTTC.

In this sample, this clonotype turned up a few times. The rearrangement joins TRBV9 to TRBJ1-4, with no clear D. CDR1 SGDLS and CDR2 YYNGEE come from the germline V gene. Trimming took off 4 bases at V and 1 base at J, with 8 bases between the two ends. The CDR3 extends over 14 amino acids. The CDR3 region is CASSPDGTNEKLFF. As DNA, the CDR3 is TGTGCCAGCAGCCCAGACGGAACTAATGAAAAACTGTTTTTT. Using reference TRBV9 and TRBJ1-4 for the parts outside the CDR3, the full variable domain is DSGVTQTPKHLITATGQRVTLRCSPRSGDLSVYWYQQSLDQGLQFLIQYYNGEERAKGNILERFSAQQFPDLHSELNLSSLELGDSALYFCASSPDGTNEKLFFGSGTQLSVL.

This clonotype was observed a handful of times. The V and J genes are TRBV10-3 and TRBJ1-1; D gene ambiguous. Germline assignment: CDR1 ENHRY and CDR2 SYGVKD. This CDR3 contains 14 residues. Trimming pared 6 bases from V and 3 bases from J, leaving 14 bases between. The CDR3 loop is CAISPFPGDTEAFF. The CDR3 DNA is TGTGCCATCAGCCCCTTCCCGGGTGACACTGAAGCTTTCTTT.

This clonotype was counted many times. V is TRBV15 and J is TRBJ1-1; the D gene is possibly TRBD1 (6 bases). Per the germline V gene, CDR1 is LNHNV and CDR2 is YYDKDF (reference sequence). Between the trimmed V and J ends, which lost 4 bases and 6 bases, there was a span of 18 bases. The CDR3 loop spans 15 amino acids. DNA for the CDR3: TGTGCCACCAGCAATCCCGCAGGGGAGCCCCCTGAAGCTTTCTTT. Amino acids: CATSNPAGEPPEAFF. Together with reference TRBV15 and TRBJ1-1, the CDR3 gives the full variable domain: DAMVIQNPRYQVTQFGKPVTLSCSQTLNHNVMYWYQQKSSQAPKLLFHYYDKDFNNEADTPDNFQSRRPNTSFCFLDIRSPGLGDTAMYLCATSNPAGEPPEAFFGQGTRLTVV.

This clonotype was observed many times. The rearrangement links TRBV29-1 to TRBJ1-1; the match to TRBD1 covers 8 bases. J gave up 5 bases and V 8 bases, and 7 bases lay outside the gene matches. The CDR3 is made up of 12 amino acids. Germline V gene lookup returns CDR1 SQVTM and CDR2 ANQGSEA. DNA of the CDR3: TGCAGCTACGGACAGGGAAGGACTGAAGCTTTCTTT. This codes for CSYGQGRTEAFF.

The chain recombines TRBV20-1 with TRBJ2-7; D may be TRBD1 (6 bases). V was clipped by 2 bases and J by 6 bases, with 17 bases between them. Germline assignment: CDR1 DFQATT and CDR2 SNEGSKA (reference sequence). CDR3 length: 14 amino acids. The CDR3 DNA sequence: TGCAGTGCTAGAACGGCGGCCCAGGGGCTCGAGCAGTACTTC. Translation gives CSARTAAQGLEQYF.

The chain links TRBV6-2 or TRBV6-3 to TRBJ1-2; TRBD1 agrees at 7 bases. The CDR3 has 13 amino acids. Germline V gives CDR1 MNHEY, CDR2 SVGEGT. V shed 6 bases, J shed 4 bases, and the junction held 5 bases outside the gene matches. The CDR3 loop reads CASSGTVTYGYTF. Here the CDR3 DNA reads TGTGCCAGCAGCGGGACAGTAACCTATGGCTACACCTTC.

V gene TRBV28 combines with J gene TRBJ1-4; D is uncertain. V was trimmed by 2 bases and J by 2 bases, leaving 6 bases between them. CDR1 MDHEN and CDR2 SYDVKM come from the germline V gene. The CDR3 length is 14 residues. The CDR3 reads CASSLPQTNEKLFF. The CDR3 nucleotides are TGTGCCAGCAGTTTACCGCAGACTAATGAAAAACTGTTTTTT. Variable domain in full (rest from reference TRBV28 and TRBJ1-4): DVKVTQSSRYLVKRTGEKVFLECVQDMDHENMFWYRQDPGLGLRLIYFSYDVKMKEKGDIPEGYSVSREKKERFSLILESASTNQTSMYLCASSLPQTNEKLFFGSGTQLSVL.

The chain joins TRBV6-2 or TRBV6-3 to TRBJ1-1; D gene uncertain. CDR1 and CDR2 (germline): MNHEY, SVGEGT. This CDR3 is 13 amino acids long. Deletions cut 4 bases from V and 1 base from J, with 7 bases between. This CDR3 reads CASSWAANTEAFF. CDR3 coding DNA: TGTGCCAGCAGTTGGGCGGCGAACACTGAAGCTTTCTTT.

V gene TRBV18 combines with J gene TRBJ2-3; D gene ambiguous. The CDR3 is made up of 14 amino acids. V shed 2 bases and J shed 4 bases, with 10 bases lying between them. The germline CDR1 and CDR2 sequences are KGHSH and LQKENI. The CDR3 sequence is CASSPGQRPDTQYF. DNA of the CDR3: TGTGCCAGCTCACCAGGGCAGCGACCAGATACGCAGTATTTT.

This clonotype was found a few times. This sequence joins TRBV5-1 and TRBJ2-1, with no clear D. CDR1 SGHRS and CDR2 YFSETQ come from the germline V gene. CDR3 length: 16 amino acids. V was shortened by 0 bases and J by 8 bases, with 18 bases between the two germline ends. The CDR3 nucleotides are TGCGCCAGCAGCTTGGCCCCTCGTAGGATTATCGATGAGCAGTTCTTC. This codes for CASSLAPRRIIDEQFF.

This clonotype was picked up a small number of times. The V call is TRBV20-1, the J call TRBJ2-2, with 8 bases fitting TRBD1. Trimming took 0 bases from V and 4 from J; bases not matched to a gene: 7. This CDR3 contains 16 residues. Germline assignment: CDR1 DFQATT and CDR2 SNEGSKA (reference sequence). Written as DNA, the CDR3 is TGCAGTGCTAGAGATAATCAGGGGGCGTTCACCGGGGAGCTGTTTTTT. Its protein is CSARDNQGAFTGELFF.

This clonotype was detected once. In DNA form, the CDR3 reads TGCAGTGCTAGGGGACTAGCAGCTACCTACGAGCAGTACTTC. Translating gives CSARGLAATYEQYF. The V call is TRBV20-1, the J call TRBJ2-7; 9 bases match TRBD2. Germline loops: CDR1 DFQATT, CDR2 SNEGSKA (reference sequence). The V segment lost 3 bases and the J segment 2 bases; nucleotides outside the gene matches: 5. CDR3 length: 14 amino acids.